The 14 T cell receptor beta chains below come from one sample, sequenced in a study of CD8+CD57+ T cells in acquired aplastic anemia. The authors sequenced patients whose flow cytometry had shown CD8+CD57+ cell expansion. TCR beta VDJ and CDR3 profiling used genomic DNA as template. TCRdb processed the reads anew with MiXCR; each CDR3 protein has one entry. The sample has tens of thousands of distinct CDR3 sequences, under 80% seen once. The specimen sequenced was sorted CD4+, CD8+, or CD8+CD57+ T cells (not recorded which) from PBMCs. The receptors stem from a human donor with aplastic anemia.

This chain connects TRBV25-1 to TRBJ1-2; no reliable D call. V was clipped by 3 bases and J by 7 bases, with 12 bases between them. This CDR3 spans 13 amino acids. The germline V gene has CDR1 MGHDK and CDR2 SYGVNS. The CDR3 protein is CASSDLTAGGYTF. The CDR3, as DNA: TGTGCCAGCAGTGACCTCACGGCGGGTGGCTACACCTTC.

This clonotype occurred once. The chain couples TRBV20-1 to TRBJ2-7, with a possible D match to TRBD2 (5 bases). Germline CDR1 and CDR2: DFQATT and SNEGSKA (reference sequence). V lost 3 bases to trimming and J lost 4 bases, with 10 bases between them. There are 12 residues in the CDR3. CDR3 amino acids: CSASLGGYEQYF. DNA of the CDR3: TGCAGTGCTAGCTTAGGCGGGTACGAGCAGTACTTC.

Note on this clonotype: A much larger clone is a single base away; this may be a read error. V and J are TRBV15 and TRBJ2-5, with TRBD1 matching over 8 bases. In germline, CDR1 is LNHNV, CDR2 YYDKDF (reference sequence). The CDR3 length is 13 residues. Germline trimming cut 4 bases from V and 4 bases from J; bases unmatched to any gene: 2. The CDR3 DNA sequence: TGTGCCACCAGCATAGGACAGGGAGAGACCCAGTACTTC. Translating gives CATSIGQGETQYF.

This clonotype was seen ten or more times. V and J are TRBV2 and TRBJ2-5, with TRBD1 matching over 8 bases. Germline lookup yields CDR1 SNHLY and CDR2 FYNNEI. The CDR3 runs 14 residues. The junction had 5 bases not matched to a gene; V was cut back by 6 bases and J by 2 bases. The CDR3 nucleotides are TGTGCCAGCAGGCGACAGGGGTTGCAAGAGACCCAGTACTTC. Translation: CASRRQGLQETQYF.

This clonotype has a count of ten or more. This rearrangement joins TRBV20-1 to TRBJ2-7, with 7 bases lining up with TRBD1. Germline V gene data show CDR1 as DFQATT and CDR2 as SNEGSKA (reference sequence). CDR3 length equals 14 residues. After removal of 3 bases from V and 6 bases from J, the junction contained 11 bases not matched to a gene. The CDR3 here is CSASFGTEPPEQYF. The CDR3 coding sequence is TGCAGTGCTAGCTTCGGGACAGAACCTCCCGAGCAGTACTTC.

Only a few counts were recorded for this clonotype. This sequence joins TRBV7-8 and TRBJ1-1; D remains unclear. The V end lost 2 bases, the J end lost 4 bases, and 5 bases lay between the germline ends. Germline CDR1 reads SGHVS; CDR2 reads FQNEAQ. The length of the CDR3 is 12 residues. The CDR3 nucleotides read TGTGCCAGCAGCTTAAGCGTCACTGAAGCTTTCTTT. It yields the protein CASSLSVTEAFF. Supplemented by reference TRBV7-8 and TRBJ1-1, the full variable domain reads GAGVSQSPRYKVAKRGQDVALRCDPISGHVSLFWYQQALGQGPEFLTYFQNEAQLDKSGLPSDRFFAERPEGSVSTLKIQRTQQEDSAVYLCASSLSVTEAFFGQGTRLTVV.

The rearrangement links TRBV5-1 to TRBJ2-1; 8 positions agree with TRBD1. The CDR3 contains 15 residues. V shed 0 bases and J 9 bases; nucleotides not matched to a gene: 8. Germline V gives CDR1 SGHRS, CDR2 YFSETQ. As DNA, the CDR3 is TGCGCCAGCAGCTTGGTCCAGGGGGCTGGGGGTGAGCAGTTCTTC. It codes for CASSLVQGAGGEQFF.

This clonotype was recorded at least ten times. The chain carries TRBV5-6 and TRBJ2-7, with 8 nucleotides matching TRBD1. This CDR3 is built from 14 residues. The trim removed 4 bases at V and 1 base at J, leaving 4 bases unmatched. CDR1 is SGHDT and CDR2 is YYEEEE in the germline V gene. The CDR3 is CASSPGGGSYEQYF. CDR3 bases: TGTGCCAGCAGCCCAGGGGGCGGATCCTACGAGCAGTACTTC.

This clonotype was counted ten times or more. This rearrangement joins TRBV11-2 to TRBJ2-5, with D possibly TRBD1 on 5 matching bases. Germline V gene lookup returns CDR1 SGHAT and CDR2 FQNNGV. The CDR3 totals 14 residues. The ends were cut back, 7 bases at V and 2 bases at J, with 14 bases in the middle. CDR3 nucleotide sequence: TGTGCCAGCAAAATATCACAGGAGCAAGAGACCCAGTACTTC. Translated, it gives CASKISQEQETQYF.

In its sample, this clonotype was seen many times. The chain joins TRBV24-1 to TRBJ2-2, with D tentatively TRBD1 or TRBD2 (5 bases each). Looked up from germline, CDR1 is KGHDR and CDR2 is SFDVKD. The ends were cut back, 8 bases at V and 2 bases at J, with 14 bases in the middle. The CDR3 length is 15 residues. The CDR3 here is CATTPSGTNTGELFF. In DNA, the CDR3 is TGTGCCACCACCCCTTCGGGGACCAACACCGGGGAGCTGTTTTTT.

This clonotype was detected a few times. The V gene is TRBV10-3, the J gene TRBJ2-7; 7 nucleotides align to TRBD1. This CDR3 has 13 residues. Germline V gene data show CDR1 as ENHRY and CDR2 as SYGVKD. V lost 11 bases and J lost 6; bases outside the gene matches: 13. The CDR3 spells CAVNPGQTAEQYF. CDR3 nucleotides: TGTGCCGTGAACCCGGGACAGACCGCCGAGCAGTACTTC.

The V gene is TRBV19, the J gene TRBJ2-2; D call uncertain. Trimming took off 3 bases at V and 10 bases at J, with 12 bases between the two ends. The CDR3 length is 13 residues. Germline V lookup: CDR1 LNHDA, CDR2 SQIVND (reference sequence). Here the CDR3 DNA reads TGTGCCAGTAGTATTAATCGGTTGGAGGAGCTGTTTTTT. Its protein product is CASSINRLEELFF.

This chain uses TRBV15 with TRBJ2-1, with unresolved D. The CDR3 is 15 residues long. Trimming took 4 bases from V and 5 from J, leaving 15 bases between them. The V gene's germline CDR1 is LNHNV and CDR2 YYDKDF (reference sequence). The CDR3 DNA reads as TGTGCCACCAGCAATAAGTTTCTTCGGCACAATGAGCAGTTCTTC. Residues: CATSNKFLRHNEQFF.

V gene TRBV19 combines with J gene TRBJ1-1, with TRBD1 identical over 8 bases. The V and J ends lost 4 bases and 4 bases, in that order; junction bases with no gene match: 2. This CDR3 has 13 amino acids. Germline V lookup: CDR1 LNHDA, CDR2 SQIVND (reference sequence). The CDR3 DNA is TGTGCCAGTAGTAGACAGGGGCCCACTGAAGCTTTCTTT. Encoded protein: CASSRQGPTEAFF.